This T cell receptor beta chain was identified during a study of T cell responses to AZD1222 COVID-19 vaccine. On this clone itself: Its antigen is not identified.

Regarding the study as a whole: The CD4 TCRs associated with vaccination extended across spike and predominated at 160-218 and 743-854. Donors were mostly white British, more females; clonal diversity possibly underestimated. Repertoires were sampled only after the peak T cell response. Baseline serology detected seropositivity in only 5 or 6 AZD1222 recipients.

Method: immunoSEQ multiplex PCR; TCRdb's copy keeps in-frame clones and lacks some. The sample consists of 120,000 to 150,000 clones, roughly 89% of them appearing once. This CDR3 is 14 amino acids long. The V gene end was trimmed by 3 bases and the J gene end by 6 bases; junction bases not matched to a gene: 8. Germline lookup yields CDR1 MNHEY and CDR2 SMNVEV (reference sequence). This TCR came from an adult in good health. This chain joins TRBV27 and TRBJ2-7, with TRBD2 matching 7 bases. Here the sequenced sample was peripheral blood, taken on day 0 of AZD1222 vaccination. The CDR3 spells CASSLGGSFSEQYF. Here the CDR3 DNA reads TGTGCCAGCAGTTTGGGCGGGAGTTTCAGCGAGCAGTACTTC.